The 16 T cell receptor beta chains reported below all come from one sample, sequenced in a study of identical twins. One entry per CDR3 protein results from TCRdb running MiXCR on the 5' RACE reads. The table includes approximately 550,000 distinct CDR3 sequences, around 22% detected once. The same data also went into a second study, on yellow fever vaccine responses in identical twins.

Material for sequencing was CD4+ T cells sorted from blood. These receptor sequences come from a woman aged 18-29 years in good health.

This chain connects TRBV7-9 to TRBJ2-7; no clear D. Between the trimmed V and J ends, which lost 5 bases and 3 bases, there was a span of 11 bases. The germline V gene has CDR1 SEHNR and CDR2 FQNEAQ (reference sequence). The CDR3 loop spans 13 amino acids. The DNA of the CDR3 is TGTGCCAGCAGCCTCCGATCAGGCTACGAGCAGTACGTC. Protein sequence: CASSLRSGYEQYV.

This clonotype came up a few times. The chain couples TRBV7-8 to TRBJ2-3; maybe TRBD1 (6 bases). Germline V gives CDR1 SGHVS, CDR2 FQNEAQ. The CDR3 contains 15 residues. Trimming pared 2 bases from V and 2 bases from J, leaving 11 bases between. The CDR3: CASSLLGTYTDTQYF. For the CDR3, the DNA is TGTGCCAGCAGCTTATTGGGGACATACACAGATACGCAGTATTTT.

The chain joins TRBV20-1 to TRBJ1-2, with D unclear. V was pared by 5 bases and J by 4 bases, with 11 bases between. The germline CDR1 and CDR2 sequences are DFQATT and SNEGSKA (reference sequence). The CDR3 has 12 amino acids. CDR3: CSAPPGFYGYTF. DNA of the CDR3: TGCAGTGCTCCCCCGGGATTCTATGGCTACACCTTC.

The CDR3 region is CASSLVRTSYEQYV. In DNA, the CDR3 is TGTGCCAGCAGCTTGGTCAGGACTTCCTACGAGCAGTACGTC. The chain couples TRBV5-7 to TRBJ2-7, with a tentative D call TRBD2 (5 bases). TRBV5-7 is an open reading frame, and its role is uncertain. V gave up 0 bases and J gave up 1 base, with 8 bases separating them. CDR3 size: 14 residues.

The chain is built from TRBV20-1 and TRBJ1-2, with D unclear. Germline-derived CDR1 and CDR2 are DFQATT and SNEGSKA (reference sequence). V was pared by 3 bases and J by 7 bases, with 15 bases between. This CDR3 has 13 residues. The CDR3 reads CSASAVREAGYTF. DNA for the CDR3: TGCAGTGCTAGTGCAGTCCGAGAGGCTGGCTACACCTTC.

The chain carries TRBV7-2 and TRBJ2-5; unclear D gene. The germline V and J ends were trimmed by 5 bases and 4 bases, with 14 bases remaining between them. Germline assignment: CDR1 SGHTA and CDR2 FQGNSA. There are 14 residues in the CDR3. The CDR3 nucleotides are TGTGCCAGCAGCCGCCGGGTGGATCGAGAGACCCAGTACTTC. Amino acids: CASSRRVDRETQYF.

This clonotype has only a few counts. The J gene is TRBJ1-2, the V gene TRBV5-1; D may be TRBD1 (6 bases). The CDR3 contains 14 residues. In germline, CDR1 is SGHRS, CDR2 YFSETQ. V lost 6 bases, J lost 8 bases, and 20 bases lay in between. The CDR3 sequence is CASTTGTLPAGYTF. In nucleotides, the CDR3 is TGCGCCAGCACAACCGGGACACTCCCGGCCGGCTACACCTTC.

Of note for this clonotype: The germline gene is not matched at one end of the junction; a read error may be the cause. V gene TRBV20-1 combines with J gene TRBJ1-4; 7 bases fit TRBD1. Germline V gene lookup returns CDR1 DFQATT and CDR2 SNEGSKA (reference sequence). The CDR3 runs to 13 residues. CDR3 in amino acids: CSARDSFNEKLFF. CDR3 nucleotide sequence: TGCAGTGCTCGGGACAGTTTTAATGAAAAGCTGTTTTTT.

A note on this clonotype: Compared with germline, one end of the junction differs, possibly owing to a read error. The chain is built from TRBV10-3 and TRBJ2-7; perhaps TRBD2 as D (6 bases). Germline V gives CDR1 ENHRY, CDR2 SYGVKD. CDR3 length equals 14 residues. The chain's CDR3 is CAIRSGGARHEQYF. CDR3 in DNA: TGTGCGATCAGATCTGGAGGGGCAAGGCACGAGCAGTACTTC.

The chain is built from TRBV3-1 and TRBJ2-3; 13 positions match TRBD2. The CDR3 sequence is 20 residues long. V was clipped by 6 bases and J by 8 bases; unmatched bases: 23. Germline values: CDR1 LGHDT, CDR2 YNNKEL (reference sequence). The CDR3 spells CASSRSTPGLAGVVSGTQYF. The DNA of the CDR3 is TGTGCCAGCAGTCGAAGTACCCCCGGACTAGCGGGAGTGGTGTCAGGTACGCAGTATTTT.

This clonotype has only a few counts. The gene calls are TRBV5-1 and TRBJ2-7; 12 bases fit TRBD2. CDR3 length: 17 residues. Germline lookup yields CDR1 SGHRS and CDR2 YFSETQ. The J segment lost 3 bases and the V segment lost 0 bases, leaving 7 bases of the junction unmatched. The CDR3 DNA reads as TGCGCCAGCAGCTTGGCCCCCTGGACTAGCGGGAACTACGAGCAGTACTTC. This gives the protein CASSLAPWTSGNYEQYF.

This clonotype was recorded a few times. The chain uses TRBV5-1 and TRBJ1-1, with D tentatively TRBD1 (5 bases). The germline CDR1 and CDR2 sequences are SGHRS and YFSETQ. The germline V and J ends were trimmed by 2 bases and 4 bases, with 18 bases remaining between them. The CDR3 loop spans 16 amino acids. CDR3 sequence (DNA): TGCGCCAGCAGCTTCGGAAGGGGATCCGGATTCACTGAAGCTTTCTTT. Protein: CASSFGRGSGFTEAFF.

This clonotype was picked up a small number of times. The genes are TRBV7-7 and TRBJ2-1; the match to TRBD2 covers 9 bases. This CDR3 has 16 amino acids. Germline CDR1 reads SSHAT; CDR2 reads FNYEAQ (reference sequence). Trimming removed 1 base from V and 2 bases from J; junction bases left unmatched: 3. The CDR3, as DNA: TGTGCCAGCAGCTTAGGTCCTAGCGGGGCCTACAATGAGCAGTTCTTC. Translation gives CASSLGPSGAYNEQFF.

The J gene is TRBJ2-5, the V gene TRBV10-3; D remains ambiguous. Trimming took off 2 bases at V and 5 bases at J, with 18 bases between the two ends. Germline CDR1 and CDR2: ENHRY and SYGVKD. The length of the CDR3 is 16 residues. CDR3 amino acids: CAISEDTIGPSETQYF. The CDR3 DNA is TGTGCCATCAGTGAGGACACAATCGGTCCCTCGGAGACCCAGTACTTC.

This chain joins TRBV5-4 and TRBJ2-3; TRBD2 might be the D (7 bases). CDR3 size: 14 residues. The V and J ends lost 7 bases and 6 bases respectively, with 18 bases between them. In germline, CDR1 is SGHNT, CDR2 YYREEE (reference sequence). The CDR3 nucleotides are TGTGCCAGCGCGGGGGCCCGGGGGTCTGATACGCAGTATTTT. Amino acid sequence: CASAGARGSDTQYF.

CDR3 nucleotide sequence: TGTGCCAGCAGCCAGAACGAGGCAGGGGTTGGGGAGCAGTTCTTC. Translating gives CASSQNEAGVGEQFF. The chain combines TRBV6-2 or TRBV6-3 with TRBJ2-1; a weak D match, TRBD1 (6 bases). The germline CDR1 and CDR2 sequences are MNHEY and SVGEGT. The CDR3 has 15 residues. Deletions cut 6 bases from V and 10 bases from J, with 22 bases between.